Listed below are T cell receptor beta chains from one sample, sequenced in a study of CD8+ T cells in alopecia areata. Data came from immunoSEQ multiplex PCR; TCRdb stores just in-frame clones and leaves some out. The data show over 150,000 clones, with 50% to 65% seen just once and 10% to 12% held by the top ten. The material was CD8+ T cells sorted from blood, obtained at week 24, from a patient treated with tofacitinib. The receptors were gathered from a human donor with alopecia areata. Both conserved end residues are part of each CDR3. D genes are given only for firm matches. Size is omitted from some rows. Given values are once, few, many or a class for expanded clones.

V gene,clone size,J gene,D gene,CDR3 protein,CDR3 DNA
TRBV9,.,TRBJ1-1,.,CASSVGPEMNTEAFF,TGTGCCAGCAGCGTAGGACCAGAAATGAACACTGAAGCTTTCTTT
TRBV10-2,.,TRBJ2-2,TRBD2,CASSEYVAGGVTGELFF,TGCGCCAGCAGTGAATACGTAGCGGGGGGTGTCACCGGGGAGCTGTTTTTT
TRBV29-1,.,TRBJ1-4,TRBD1,CSVHGQEGGLFF,TGCAGCGTCCACGGACAGGAAGGTGGTCTGTTTTTT
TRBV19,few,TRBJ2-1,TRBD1,CASKGWQGVYNEQFF,TGTGCCAGTAAGGGCTGGCAGGGGGTATACAATGAGCAGTTCTTC
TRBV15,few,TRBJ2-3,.,CATSSTASTDTQYF,TGTGCCACCAGCAGCACAGCTAGCACAGATACGCAGTATTTT
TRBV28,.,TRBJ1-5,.,CASSLGQPQHF,TGTGCCAGCAGTTTGGGTCAGCCCCAGCATTTT
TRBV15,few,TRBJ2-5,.,CATSDTGSQETQYF,TGTGCCACCAGCGATACAGGGAGCCAAGAGACCCAGTACTTC
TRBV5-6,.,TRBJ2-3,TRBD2,CASSPGTSGHSTDTQYF,TGTGCCAGCAGCCCCGGGACTAGCGGGCATAGCACAGATACGCAGTATTTT
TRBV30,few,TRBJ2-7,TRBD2,CAWSPGGVAEQYF,TGTGCCTGGAGTCCCGGGGGGGTAGCCGAGCAGTACTTC
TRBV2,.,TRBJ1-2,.,CASSTGERDGYTF,TGTGCCAGCAGTACGGGGGAAAGAGATGGCTACACCTTC
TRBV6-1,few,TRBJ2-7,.,CASSGRDLFYEQYF,TGTGCCAGCAGTGGGAGAGACCTCTTCTACGAGCAGTACTTC
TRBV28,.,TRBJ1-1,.,CASSFVDTEAFF,TGTGCCAGCAGTTTCGTGGACACTGAAGCTTTCTTT
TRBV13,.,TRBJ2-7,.,CASSITQGTYEQYF,TGTGCCAGCAGCATAACACAGGGTACCTACGAGCAGTACTTC
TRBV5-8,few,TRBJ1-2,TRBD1,CASSPRTGIRRDYGYTF,TGTGCCAGCAGTCCCAGGACAGGAATTCGTCGTGACTATGGCTACACCTTC
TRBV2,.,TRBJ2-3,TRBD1,CAKPLRTGGRDTQYF,TGTGCCAAGCCGTTGAGGACAGGGGGAAGGGATACGCAGTATTTT
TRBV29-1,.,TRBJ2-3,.,CSVVYSGSTDTQYF,TGCAGCGTTGTTTATAGCGGTAGCACAGATACGCAGTATTTT
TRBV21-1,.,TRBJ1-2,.,CANPRDTF,TGTGCCAACCCGAGAGACACCTTC
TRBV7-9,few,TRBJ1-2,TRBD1,CASSTTDRGNKAYGYTF,TGTGCCAGCAGCACCACGGACAGGGGAAATAAGGCCTATGGCTACACCTTC
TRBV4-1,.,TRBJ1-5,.,CASSQADSSNQPQHF,TGCGCCAGCAGCCAAGCAGACAGTAGCAATCAGCCCCAGCATTTT
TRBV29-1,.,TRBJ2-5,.,CSVEFRGQSETQYF,TGCAGCGTTGAGTTCCGGGGACAATCAGAGACCCAGTACTTC
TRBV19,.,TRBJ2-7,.,CASSTKLSYEQYF,TGTGCCAGTAGTACCAAGCTATCCTACGAGCAGTACTTC
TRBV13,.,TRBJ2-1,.,CASSFGRGKEQFF,TGTGCCAGCAGCTTCGGCAGGGGAAAGGAGCAGTTCTTC
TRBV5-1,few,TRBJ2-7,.,CASSLLSGVGSYEQYF,TGCGCCAGCAGCTTGTTATCGGGGGTTGGCTCCTACGAGCAGTACTTC
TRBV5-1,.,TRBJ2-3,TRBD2,CASSPPSGENTDTQYF,TGCGCCAGCAGTCCCCCTAGCGGGGAGAACACAGATACGCAGTATTTT
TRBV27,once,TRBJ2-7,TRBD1,CASSTRDRLYEQYF,TGTGCCAGCAGTACCCGGGACAGGTTATACGAGCAGTACTTC
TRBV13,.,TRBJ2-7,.,CASRGTTYEQYF,TGTGCCAGCAGAGGGACAACCTACGAGCAGTACTTC